These 32 T cell receptor beta chains share one sample of origin, sequenced in a study of lymphopenia after photon versus proton radiotherapy. Clones were read by immunoSEQ multiplex PCR, and TCRdb kept only the in-frame ones, dropping some. The sample holds roughly 58,000 clones; 87% are singletons and the top ten take about 13%. This specimen was peripheral blood, taken from a patient treated with proton-based radiotherapy. Source of these receptors: a man at least 80 years old with esophageal cancer.

V gene TRBV5-1 combines with J gene TRBJ2-1, with D hard to call. This CDR3 region has 15 residues. V dropped 0 bases and J dropped 0 bases, with 7 bases sitting between them. Germline assignment: CDR1 SGHRS and CDR2 YFSETQ. DNA of the CDR3: TGCGCCAGCAGCTTGGCCCTGCTCTCCTACAATGAGCAGTTCTTC. Encoded protein: CASSLALLSYNEQFF. The full variable domain, completed using reference TRBV5-1 and TRBJ2-1, is KAGVTQTPRYLIKTRGQQVTLSCSPISGHRSVSWYQQTPGQGLQFLFEYFSETQRNKGNFPGRFSGRQFSNSRSEMNVSTLELGDSALYLCASSLALLSYNEQFFGPGTRLTVL.

The V gene is TRBV29-1, the J gene TRBJ2-7, with 8 bases lining up with TRBD1. V trimming: 6 bases; J trimming: 4 bases; junction bases outside the gene matches: 11. Germline assignment: CDR1 SQVTM and CDR2 ANQGSEA. CDR3 length: 14 residues. The CDR3 region has the DNA TGCAGCGTCGCAGGCGGGACAGGAAGATACGAGCAGTACTTC. This sequence encodes CSVAGGTGRYEQYF.

This sequence joins TRBV5-6 and TRBJ1-2; no clear D. Trimming left V 4 bases short and J 8 bases short, with 15 bases between. This CDR3 contains 13 residues. Per germline, CDR1 SGHDT and CDR2 YYEEEE. As DNA, the CDR3 is TGTGCCAGCAGCCTCGGACCTACTTGGGGCTACACCTTC. Residues: CASSLGPTWGYTF. Complete variable domain (other parts from reference TRBV5-6 and TRBJ1-2): DAGVTQSPTHLIKTRGQQVTLRCSPKSGHDTVSWYQQALGQGPQFIFQYYEEEERQRGNFPDRFSGHQFPNYSSELNVNALLLGDSALYLCASSLGPTWGYTFGSGTRLTVV.

The chain couples TRBV29-1 to TRBJ2-3; 9 positions agree with TRBD2. The V gene's germline CDR1 is SQVTM and CDR2 ANQGSEA. The CDR3 runs 14 residues. V lost 4 bases and J lost 0; bases outside the gene matches: 2. Written as DNA, the CDR3 is TGCAGCGTTGCGACTAGCGGTAGCACAGATACGCAGTATTTT. This encodes CSVATSGSTDTQYF.

The chain combines TRBV11-2 with TRBJ2-7, with 9 bases matching TRBD1. The CDR3 length is 16 residues. V shed 4 bases and J 4 bases; nucleotides not matched to a gene: 11. CDR1 and CDR2 (germline): SGHAT, FQNNGV. The CDR3 sequence: CASSWRKDRGLYEQYF. The CDR3 nucleotides are TGTGCCAGCAGCTGGCGAAAGGACAGGGGACTTTACGAGCAGTACTTC.

This clone was found once. V is TRBV18 and J is TRBJ1-1; 10 nucleotides align to TRBD1. From germline, CDR1 is KGHSH and CDR2 LQKENI. J was trimmed by 5 bases and V by 4 bases; bases with no gene match: 7. The CDR3 totals 15 residues. The CDR3 DNA sequence: TGTGCCAGCTCACGCAGACAGGGGGCTGGAACTGAAGCTTTCTTT. It translates to CASSRRQGAGTEAFF.

The rearrangement links TRBV5-1 to TRBJ2-1, with D perhaps TRBD2 (6 bases). The CDR3 length is 14 residues. Deletions cut 3 bases from V and 8 bases from J, with 15 bases between. The germline V gene encodes CDR1 SGHRS and CDR2 YFSETQ. This CDR3 is CASSWVQGGDEQFF. The CDR3 DNA reads as TGCGCCAGCAGCTGGGTTCAGGGCGGGGATGAGCAGTTCTTC.

This chain uses TRBV6-5 with TRBJ1-2, with 7 nucleotides matching TRBD1. V gave up 10 bases and J gave up 4 bases; unmatched junction bases: 6. The CDR3 is made up of 12 amino acids. CDR1 is MNHEY, CDR2 SVGAGI, per germline. CDR3 nucleotide sequence: TGTGCCACCTACCGGGACAGCTATGGCTACACCTTC. Protein product: CATYRDSYGYTF.

The CDR3 loop reads CASSFSPGAKNTEAFF. The CDR3 DNA reads TGCGCCAGCAGCTTCTCACCGGGGGCGAAGAACACTGAAGCTTTCTTT. The chain employs TRBV5-1 and TRBJ1-1; weak D call: TRBD1 (6 bases). CDR1 is SGHRS, CDR2 YFSETQ, per germline. V dropped 2 bases and J dropped 1 base, with 15 bases sitting between them. This CDR3 region has 16 residues.

The chain links TRBV6-5 to TRBJ2-3, with a weak D call TRBD1 (6 bases). Trimming cost V 10 bases and J 5 bases, with 13 bases left between them. This CDR3 is 12 amino acids long. Germline V gene lookup returns CDR1 MNHEY and CDR2 SVGAGI. The DNA for the CDR3 is TGTGCCACCACAGGGTCCGGAGATACGCAGTATTTT. Amino acid sequence: CATTGSGDTQYF.

The chain combines TRBV2 with TRBJ1-5; no clear D. V was shortened by 1 base and J by 3 bases, with 4 bases between the two germline ends. This CDR3 contains 13 residues. The germline CDR1 and CDR2 sequences are SNHLY and FYNNEI. The DNA for the CDR3 is TGTGCCAGCAGTGAAGAGTACAATCAGCCCCAGCATTTT. The encoded protein is CASSEEYNQPQHF.

In this sample, this clone turned up a few times. The chain recombines TRBV6-5 with TRBJ1-6, with D hard to call. The CDR3 has 13 residues. Trimming took off 0 bases at V and 10 bases at J, with 7 bases between the two ends. The germline V gene encodes CDR1 MNHEY and CDR2 SVGAGI. CDR3 nucleotide sequence: TGTGCCAGCAGTTACTCGGCTAGCTCACCCCTCCACTTT. Protein product: CASSYSASSPLHF.

This clone occurred once. V gene TRBV30 combines with J gene TRBJ2-7, with D unresolved. Germline CDR1 reads GTSNPN; CDR2 reads SVGIG (reference sequence). The CDR3 consists of 11 residues. Between the trimmed V and J ends, which lost 2 bases and 6 bases, there was a span of 8 bases. The CDR3 DNA sequence: TGTGCCTGGAGTTGGAGAAGCGAGCAGTACTTC. Protein sequence: CAWSWRSEQYF.

The chain joins TRBV11-2 to TRBJ2-7, with D unclear. Between the trimmed V and J ends, which lost 5 bases and 2 bases, there was a span of 10 bases. This CDR3 is built from 13 residues. Germline V gene sequence: CDR1 SGHAT, CDR2 FQNNGV. CDR3 amino acids: CASSRDPTYEQYF. CDR3 in DNA: TGTGCCAGCAGCCGCGACCCCACCTACGAGCAGTACTTC.

This chain links TRBV5-6 with TRBJ2-5; D unresolved. The V and J ends lost 1 base and 4 bases respectively, with 11 bases between them. CDR3 length: 14 amino acids. CDR1 is SGHDT, CDR2 YYEEEE, per germline. As DNA, the CDR3 is TGTGCCAGCAGCTTGTTTTCCGGGCGAGAGACCCAGTACTTC. Translation: CASSLFSGRETQYF. The whole variable domain, remainder taken from reference TRBV5-6 and TRBJ2-5, is DAGVTQSPTHLIKTRGQQVTLRCSPKSGHDTVSWYQQALGQGPQFIFQYYEEEERQRGNFPDRFSGHQFPNYSSELNVNALLLGDSALYLCASSLFSGRETQYFGPGTRLLVL.

The rearrangement links TRBV7-9 to TRBJ1-4; unclear D gene. Trimming removed 5 bases at V and 0 bases at J, with 16 bases between. Germline V gene lookup returns CDR1 SEHNR and CDR2 FQNEAQ (reference sequence). This CDR3 region has 17 residues. The CDR3 loop is CASSQFLGVATNEKLFF. Here the CDR3 DNA reads TGTGCCAGCAGCCAATTCCTCGGGGTTGCAACTAATGAAAAACTGTTTTTT.

V gene TRBV18 combines with J gene TRBJ1-1; D remains unclear. There are 18 residues in the CDR3. Germline CDR1 KGHSH, CDR2 LQKENI. With 0 bases removed from V and 0 bases from J, the gap between germline ends came to 17 bases. Here the CDR3 reads CASSPPGARNPLNTEAFF. For the CDR3, the DNA is TGTGCCAGCTCACCACCGGGAGCCCGAAACCCTTTGAACACTGAAGCTTTCTTT.

The V and J genes are TRBV2 and TRBJ2-1, with 7 bases aligning to TRBD1. Germline CDR1 and CDR2: SNHLY and FYNNEI. V shed 6 bases, J shed 4 bases, and the junction held 9 bases outside the gene matches. The CDR3 has 15 amino acids. In DNA form, the CDR3 reads TGTGCCAGCAGGGGTGACAGGGCTTTTTACAATGAGCAGTTCTTC. Translation: CASRGDRAFYNEQFF.

The V and J genes are TRBV27 and TRBJ2-1; D is perhaps TRBD1 (6 bases). Deletions cut 6 bases from V and 5 bases from J, with 17 bases between. CDR1 and CDR2 from the germline V gene are MNHEY and SMNVEV (reference sequence). The CDR3 length is 15 residues. Here the CDR3 reads CASRPRWDTHNEQFF. The DNA for the CDR3 is TGTGCCAGCAGACCACGGTGGGACACCCACAATGAGCAGTTCTTC.

J is TRBJ2-2 and V is TRBV9; D gene ambiguous. Per the germline V gene, CDR1 is SGDLS and CDR2 is YYNGEE. This CDR3 has 15 amino acids. V lost 0 bases, J lost 3 bases, and 9 bases lay in between. The CDR3 reads CASSVGPKHTGELFF. The CDR3 coding sequence is TGTGCCAGCAGCGTAGGACCTAAACACACCGGGGAGCTGTTTTTT. Full variable domain (rest looked up from reference TRBV9 and TRBJ2-2): DSGVTQTPKHLITATGQRVTLRCSPRSGDLSVYWYQQSLDQGLQFLIQYYNGEERAKGNILERFSAQQFPDLHSELNLSSLELGDSALYFCASSVGPKHTGELFFGEGSRLTVL.

The V call is TRBV27, the J call TRBJ2-1; the match to TRBD2 covers 7 bases. The CDR3 is 12 residues long. J was trimmed by 10 bases and V by 8 bases; bases with no gene match: 8. Germline-derived CDR1 and CDR2 are MNHEY and SMNVEV (reference sequence). The CDR3 nucleotides are TGTGCCAGCTGGCAACTGGGGGGGGAGCAGTTCTTC. Amino acid sequence: CASWQLGGEQFF.

This chain joins TRBV6-1 and TRBJ1-1, with D tentatively TRBD1 (5 bases). The CDR3 extends over 14 amino acids. Deletions cut 6 bases from V and 4 bases from J, with 15 bases between. Germline CDR1 is MNHNS and CDR2 is SASEGT. DNA for the CDR3: TGTGCCAGCAGGAGGGGTCAGGGAGCCACTGAAGCTTTCTTT. The encoded protein is CASRRGQGATEAFF.

The J gene is TRBJ1-1, the V gene TRBV19, with TRBD1 matching 9 bases. The CDR3 is 14 amino acids. V shed 5 bases, J shed 6 bases, and the junction held 7 bases outside the gene matches. In germline, CDR1 is LNHDA, CDR2 SQIVND (reference sequence). CDR3 in DNA: TGTGCCAGTAGTCAACAGGGGGCAAACGCTGAAGCTTTCTTT. This gives the protein CASSQQGANAEAFF.

The rearrangement uses TRBV6-6 and TRBJ2-3; D might be TRBD1 or TRBD2, each matching 5 bases. Deletions cut 5 bases from V and 5 bases from J, with 14 bases between. Germline CDR1 reads MNHNY; CDR2 reads SVGAGI (reference sequence). This CDR3 has 14 amino acids. In DNA form, the CDR3 reads TGTGCCAGCAGTAGACCGGGGCTTCAAGATACGCAGTATTTT. Its protein is CASSRPGLQDTQYF.

J is TRBJ2-1 and V is TRBV4-2, with 8 bases identical to TRBD2. Looked up from germline, CDR1 is LGHNA and CDR2 is YNFKEQ. This CDR3 contains 16 residues. V shed 0 bases and J 3 bases; nucleotides not matched to a gene: 4. CDR3 in DNA: TGTGCCAGCAGCCAAGATTTGAGCGGGGGCTACAATGAGCAGTTCTTC. Protein sequence: CASSQDLSGGYNEQFF.

This chain connects TRBV5-6 to TRBJ2-7; 8 bases align to TRBD1. The CDR3 is made up of 14 amino acids. CDR1 is SGHDT and CDR2 is YYEEEE in the germline V gene. The trim removed 2 bases at V and 4 bases at J, leaving 5 bases unmatched. Here the CDR3 DNA reads TGTGCCAGCAGCTTTATGAGACAGGGGTACGAGCAGTACTTC. Translation: CASSFMRQGYEQYF.

This clone has just one count. The rearrangement uses TRBV7-8 and TRBJ1-2; a possible D gene is TRBD1 (6 bases). The CDR3 has 13 amino acids. Trimming shortened V by 5 bases and J by 4 bases, and 11 bases separated the two germline ends. The germline gives CDR1 SGHVS, CDR2 FQNEAQ. The CDR3 reads CASSTGSAYGYTF. The CDR3, as DNA: TGTGCCAGCAGCACAGGGTCTGCCTATGGCTACACCTTC.

The V call is TRBV27, the J call TRBJ2-7, with D unresolved. Germline CDR1 and CDR2: MNHEY and SMNVEV (reference sequence). The CDR3 is 14 amino acids. Trimming pared 6 bases from V and 0 bases from J, leaving 12 bases between. Here the CDR3 reads CASRAIRNSYEQYF. CDR3 DNA: TGTGCCAGCAGGGCGATCAGGAACTCCTACGAGCAGTACTTC.

V is TRBV5-4 and J is TRBJ2-5; 7 bases are shared with TRBD1. This CDR3 is 15 amino acids long. The V and J ends lost 4 bases and 5 bases, in that order; junction bases with no gene match: 11. In germline, CDR1 is SGHNT, CDR2 YYREEE (reference sequence). CDR3 coding DNA: TGTGCCAGCAGCCCGACCGGGACAGTGGGGGAGACCCAGTACTTC. As protein: CASSPTGTVGETQYF.

This clone was found once. This chain links TRBV5-1 with TRBJ2-3; D is unclear. Per the germline V gene, CDR1 is SGHRS and CDR2 is YFSETQ. The ends were cut back, 1 base at V and 2 bases at J, with 8 bases in the middle. The CDR3 runs to 14 residues. CDR3 sequence reads: CASSLSPPTDTQYF. The CDR3 DNA reads as TGCGCCAGCAGCTTGAGCCCTCCCACAGATACGCAGTATTTT.

The V gene is TRBV7-9, the J gene TRBJ1-1; the D is unclear. CDR3 length: 12 amino acids. The germline CDR1 and CDR2 sequences are SEHNR and FQNEAQ (reference sequence). Trimming left V 5 bases short and J 10 bases short, with 14 bases between. The chain's CDR3 is CASSQEGLGAFF. CDR3 nucleotide sequence: TGTGCCAGCAGCCAGGAGGGCCTTGGAGCTTTCTTT. The variable domain in full, completed from reference TRBV7-9 and TRBJ1-1, reads DTGVSQNPRHKITKRGQNVTFRCDPISEHNRLYWYRQTLGQGPEFLTYFQNEAQLEKSRLLSDRFSAERPKGSFSTLEIQRTEQGDSAMYLCASSQEGLGAFFGQGTRLTVV.

This clone appeared a few times. This rearrangement joins TRBV7-9 to TRBJ1-2; D not certain. CDR3 size: 12 residues. From germline, CDR1 is SEHNR and CDR2 FQNEAQ (reference sequence). V was clipped by 8 bases and J by 4 bases, with 11 bases between them. In DNA form, the CDR3 reads TGTGCCAGCTGGGCCACTGGCTATGGCTACACCTTC. Translated: CASWATGYGYTF.